Listed below are T cell receptor beta chains from one sample, sequenced in a study of blood T cell repertoires in COVID-19. The assay was immunoSEQ multiplex PCR, and TCRdb's table has in-frame clones only and misses some. Counted here are roughly 180,000 clones, more than 65% occurring once; the ten biggest clones make up over 9.5%. Sequencing was carried out using peripheral blood. The receptors come from an elderly woman with active or convalescent COVID-19. The CDR3 runs from the conserved cysteine through the conserved F or W. The D gene is left open where the match is weak. The listing skips clone size in some rows; elsewhere it reads once, few, many or a size class.

v_gene	j_gene	len	abundance	d_gene	CDR3aa	CDR3nt
TRBV18	TRBJ2-1	15	NA	NA	CASSPPGTLTNEQFF	TGTGCCAGCTCACCACCCGGGACTTTGACGAATGAGCAGTTCTTC
TRBV9	TRBJ2-7	14	NA	TRBD1	CASSATTGGYEQYF	TGTGCCAGCAGCGCGACGACAGGGGGCTACGAGCAGTACTTC
TRBV5-6	TRBJ2-5	16	few	TRBD2	CASSWRLAGNQETQYF	TGTGCCAGCAGCTGGAGACTAGCAGGCAACCAAGAGACCCAGTACTTC
TRBV6-6	TRBJ2-7	15	once	NA	CASSVSSASSYEQYF	TGTGCCAGCAGCGTCTCTAGCGCGAGCTCCTACGAGCAGTACTTC
TRBV3-1/TRBV3-2	TRBJ2-1	15	NA	NA	CASSSNRGTRNEQFF	TGTGCCAGCAGCTCCAATCGGGGAACTCGCAATGAGCAGTTCTTC
TRBV18	TRBJ2-3	16	NA	NA	CASSRTPTPGRDTQYF	TGTGCCAGCTCACGAACACCGACCCCAGGCAGGGATACGCAGTATTTT
TRBV6-2/TRBV6-3	TRBJ2-2	14	NA	NA	CASSYSLSTGELFF	TGTGCCAGCAGTTACTCCTTGTCCACCGGGGAGCTGTTTTTT
TRBV5-4	TRBJ2-1	16	NA	NA	CASSSGTTGLGDEQFF	TGTGCCAGCAGCAGCGGGACAACCGGGCTTGGGGATGAGCAGTTCTTC
TRBV5-4	TRBJ2-3	15	NA	TRBD1	CASRDGTGNSDTQYF	TGTGCCAGCAGGGACGGGACAGGGAATTCAGATACGCAGTATTTT
TRBV5-1	TRBJ1-1	16	once	TRBD1	CASSLTGRGGNTEAFF	TGCGCCAGCAGCCTGACAGGGCGCGGGGGGAATACTGAAGCTTTCTTT
TRBV29-1	TRBJ1-1	13	NA	TRBD1	CSATGTGRSEAFF	TGCAGCGCAACCGGGACAGGGAGGTCTGAAGCTTTCTTT
TRBV28	TRBJ1-6	15	NA	TRBD1	CASSFIGQGRAPLHF	TGTGCCAGCAGTTTCATAGGACAGGGGCGGGCACCCCTCCACTTT
TRBV5-8	TRBJ1-1	15	NA	TRBD1	CASSLGDRDDTEAFF	TGTGCCAGCAGCTTGGGGGACAGGGACGACACTGAAGCTTTCTTT
TRBV10-3	TRBJ1-6	11	NA	NA	CAISYRETLHF	TGTGCCATCAGTTACAGGGAGACCCTCCACTTT
TRBV28	TRBJ2-7	14	NA	TRBD1	CASRPGTGSYEQYF	TGTGCCAGCAGACCCGGGACAGGCTCCTACGAGCAGTACTTC
TRBV18	TRBJ2-1	16	NA	NA	CASSLPGSPSYNEQFF	TGTGCCAGCTCACTGCCGGGATCCCCGTCCTACAATGAGCAGTTCTTC
TRBV3-1/TRBV3-2	TRBJ2-5	15	NA	TRBD2	CASSPTWEGLVAQYF	TGTGCCAGCAGCCCCACCTGGGAGGGACTTGTGGCCCAGTACTTC
TRBV6-1	TRBJ1-2	18	few	TRBD1	CASSAYPGTATSNYGYTF	TGTGCCAGCAGTGCTTACCCCGGGACAGCTACCTCTAACTATGGCTACACCTTC
TRBV6-5	TRBJ1-2	14	NA	TRBD1	CASRAGQGHYGYTF	TGTGCCAGCAGGGCCGGACAGGGACACTATGGCTACACCTTC
TRBV10-3	TRBJ2-4	11	once	NA	CAISGTDIQYF	TGTGCCATCAGTGGTACGGACATTCAGTACTTC
TRBV4-2	TRBJ1-4	14	few	NA	CASSVWGDNEKLFF	TGTGCCAGCAGCGTGTGGGGAGACAATGAAAAACTGTTTTTT
TRBV7-9	TRBJ2-1	14	NA	TRBD2	CASSFQLAGVEQFF	TGTGCCAGCAGCTTCCAACTAGCGGGAGTGGAGCAGTTCTTC
TRBV5-1	TRBJ1-1	14	NA	NA	CASSLTHPGTEAFF	TGCGCCAGCAGCTTGACACACCCAGGAACTGAAGCTTTCTTT
TRBV25-1	TRBJ2-7	13	NA	NA	CASTGRNTYEQYF	TGTGCCAGCACTGGGCGTAATACCTACGAGCAGTACTTC
TRBV7-6	TRBJ2-1	12	NA	NA	CASSPPRGEQFF	TGTGCCAGCAGCCCCCCACGGGGTGAGCAGTTCTTC
TRBV5-1	TRBJ2-2	13	NA	TRBD1	CASRDRSTGELFF	TGCGCCAGCAGGGACAGGTCGACCGGGGAGCTGTTTTTT
TRBV5-1	TRBJ2-7	14	once	TRBD1	CASSLGGGDYEQYF	TGCGCCAGCAGCTTGGGAGGGGGCGATTACGAGCAGTACTTC
TRBV5-4	TRBJ1-1	14	few	TRBD1	CASSWDRGQTEAFF	TGTGCCAGCAGCTGGGACAGGGGGCAGACTGAAGCTTTCTTT
TRBV5-1	TRBJ2-5	17	NA	TRBD2	CASSLGFGAGVQETQYF	TGCGCCAGCAGCTTGGGTTTTGGGGCGGGGGTCCAAGAGACCCAGTACTTC
TRBV2	TRBJ2-1	17	NA	TRBD2	CASSWGLLAGADNEQFF	TGTGCCAGCAGCTGGGGGCTCCTAGCGGGGGCCGACAATGAGCAGTTCTTC
TRBV6-6	TRBJ1-6	16	NA	TRBD1	CASSYPQQGLDSPLHF	TGTGCCAGCAGTTACCCCCAACAGGGGTTGGATTCACCCCTCCACTTT
TRBV7-3	TRBJ1-1	13	once	NA	CASSLTRDTEAFF	TGTGCCAGTAGCTTAACCCGGGACACTGAAGCTTTCTTT
TRBV30	TRBJ1-6	15	once	TRBD1	CAWSGLGTGVSPLHF	TGTGCCTGGAGTGGTTTAGGGACAGGGGTTTCACCCCTCCACTTT
TRBV30	TRBJ2-7	15	NA	NA	CASSYRAPGVHEQYF	TGTGCCTCCTCCTACCGGGCCCCCGGGGTCCACGAGCAGTACTTC
TRBV4-2	TRBJ2-7	19	NA	TRBD2	CASSQDYGTSGTPPREQYF	TGTGCCAGCAGCCAAGATTACGGGACTAGCGGGACCCCCCCACGGGAGCAGTACTTC
TRBV6-5	TRBJ1-2	16	many	TRBD1	CASSYSGGQYNYGYTF	TGTGCCAGCAGTTACTCAGGGGGCCAATATAACTATGGCTACACCTTC
TRBV6-4	TRBJ2-2	14	NA	NA	CASRGTGITGELFF	TGTGCCAGCAGGGGGACTGGAATTACCGGGGAGCTGTTTTTT
TRBV30	TRBJ1-1	13	NA	NA	CAWSEWGDGEAFF	TGTGCCTGGAGCGAATGGGGCGATGGTGAAGCTTTCTTT
TRBV5-1	TRBJ2-5	13	NA	NA	CASSLASLKTQYF	TGCGCCAGCAGCTTGGCCTCCCTAAAGACCCAGTACTTC
TRBV5-1	TRBJ2-7	16	NA	TRBD2	CASSLGLAEYSYEQYF	TGCGCCAGCAGCTTGGGACTAGCGGAGTACTCCTACGAGCAGTACTTC
TRBV7-8	TRBJ2-1	11	NA	TRBD1	CATGGFNEQFF	TGTGCCACAGGGGGCTTCAATGAGCAGTTCTTC
TRBV11-2	TRBJ2-7	14	NA	NA	CASSLEVVSYEQYF	TGTGCCAGCAGCTTAGAGGTAGTCTCCTACGAGCAGTACTTC
TRBV28	TRBJ1-5	14	NA	NA	CASRTDRDYQPQHF	TGTGCCAGCAGAACAGACAGAGACTATCAGCCCCAGCATTTT
TRBV19	TRBJ1-1	14	NA	TRBD1	CASSIDRGGTEAFF	TGTGCCAGTAGTATCGACAGGGGGGGCACTGAAGCTTTCTTT
TRBV11-2	TRBJ1-2	12	few	NA	CASSATTYGYTF	TGTGCCAGCAGCGCGACTACCTATGGCTACACCTTC
TRBV6-5	TRBJ1-4	13	NA	NA	CASSQNSNEKLFF	TGTGCCAGCAGCCAAAACAGTAATGAAAAACTGTTTTTT
TRBV19	TRBJ1-1	10	NA	NA	CDQPETEAFF	TGTGACCAACCTGAGACTGAAGCTTTCTTT
TRBV6-5	TRBJ2-3	14	NA	NA	CASTSTGITDTQYF	TGTGCCAGCACGAGTACGGGGATCACAGATACGCAGTATTTT
TRBV5-1	TRBJ1-3	15	NA	TRBD1	CASSAGQGSGNTIYF	TGCGCCAGCAGCGCGGGACAGGGCTCTGGAAACACCATATATTTT
TRBV24-1	TRBJ2-1	16	NA	TRBD1	CATSDFGRGLGNEQFF	TGTGCCACCAGTGATTTTGGCAGGGGGTTAGGCAATGAGCAGTTCTTC
TRBV28	TRBJ2-3	16	once	TRBD2	CASRSGLAGITDTQYF	TGTGCCAGCAGGTCGGGACTAGCGGGGATCACAGATACGCAGTATTTT
TRBV9	TRBJ2-2	16	NA	TRBD2	CASSVVAGANTGELFF	TGTGCCAGCAGCGTGGTAGCGGGGGCGAACACCGGGGAGCTGTTTTTT
TRBV24-1	TRBJ2-1	16	few	TRBD1	CATSESGQGSYNEQFF	TGTGCCACCAGTGAATCCGGACAGGGATCTTACAATGAGCAGTTCTTC
TRBV7-2	TRBJ2-7	14	NA	NA	CASSSTYSSYEQYF	TGTGCCAGCAGCTCGACATACAGCTCCTACGAGCAGTACTTC
TRBV7-2	TRBJ1-5	14	NA	NA	CASSQDTLYQPQHF	TGTGCCAGCAGCCAGGACACTCTTTATCAGCCCCAGCATTTT